This record concerns one T cell receptor beta chain sequence. This sample stems from a study of blood T cell repertoires in COVID-19. Overall study: The United States, Italy and Spain were the sources of the acute and convalescent COVID-19 samples. T cells, B-cell-depleted T cells, or PBMCs supplied cDNA or gDNA.

Authors' data handling: The authors estimated nucleated cell counts from reference gene primer amplification. Data came from immunoSEQ multiplex PCR; TCRdb stores just in-frame clones and leaves some out. The V and J calls and the clone size are those of that table, but D and trimming were determined from the DNA. The sample shows over 85,000 clones, about four fifths of them seen only once. Germline-derived CDR1 and CDR2 are SGHRS and YFSETQ. The CDR3 runs 15 residues. Trimming removed 1 base at V and 1 base at J, with 11 bases between. The origin of this receptor is a man between 70 and 80 years old with acute or convalescent COVID-19. The V gene is TRBV5-1, the J gene TRBJ1-1; unclear D gene. Sequencing input: peripheral blood. This chain's CDR3 is CASSLRVAGNTEAFF. CDR3 sequence (DNA): TGCGCCAGCAGCTTGAGGGTCGCGGGGAACACTGAAGCTTTCTTT.